The 25 T cell receptor beta chains reported below all come from one sample, sequenced in a study of metastatic and nonmetastatic thyroid tumors. TCRdb re-analyzed the PCR reads through MiXCR. The profile shows about 93,000 clones, about 13% of them singletons. All patients reached thyroid surgery having received no treatment beforehand. The specimen sequenced was blood. Receptors originate from a female donor with papillary thyroid cancer or a benign thyroid nodule (not recorded which). Some clones in this sample may be carry-over from other donors' samples.

This clone was found many times. V gene TRBV20-1 combines with J gene TRBJ1-2; 10 bases agree with TRBD1. V gave up 6 bases and J gave up 8 bases; unmatched junction bases: 12. This CDR3 comprises 14 residues. Germline V gives CDR1 DFQATT, CDR2 SNEGSKA (reference sequence). CDR3 DNA: TGCAGTGCGACCAAGACAGGGGGCGCAGAGGGCTACACCTTC. This translates into CSATKTGGAEGYTF.

A few counts support this clone. The genes are TRBV20-1 and TRBJ1-6; D gene uncertain. The CDR3 length is 15 residues. Germline CDR1 DFQATT, CDR2 SNEGSKA (reference sequence). Deletions cut 1 base from V and 5 bases from J, with 12 bases between. The CDR3 protein is CSARVPPGDNSPLHF. DNA for the CDR3: TGCAGTGCTAGAGTCCCGCCAGGAGATAATTCACCCCTCCACTTT.

This clone was seen ten or more times. This sequence joins TRBV7-9 and TRBJ1-1; a possible D gene is TRBD1 (6 bases). The V gene's germline CDR1 is SEHNR and CDR2 FQNEAQ (reference sequence). Trimming took off 5 bases at V and 2 bases at J, with 12 bases between the two ends. The CDR3 runs 14 residues. The CDR3 is CASSQRTANTEAFF. In DNA form, the CDR3 reads TGTGCCAGCAGCCAACGGACAGCCAACACTGAAGCTTTCTTT.

This clone was counted ten times or more. The chain has TRBV29-1 and TRBJ1-1; TRBD1 is a possible D gene (6 bases). Trimming removed 0 bases from V and 4 bases from J, with 9 bases in between. Germline CDR1 is SQVTM and CDR2 is ANQGSEA. CDR3 length equals 13 residues. DNA of the CDR3: TGCAGCGTTGAAGAAGGGGGGGGCACTGAAGCTTTCTTT. It encodes CSVEEGGGTEAFF.

This clone was observed at least ten times. J is TRBJ1-6 and V is TRBV2; D is undetermined. CDR1 is SNHLY and CDR2 is FYNNEI in the germline V gene. This CDR3 has 15 amino acids. Trimming cost V 4 bases and J 7 bases, with 14 bases left between them. The CDR3 spells CASSARRDVNSPLHF. CDR3 nucleotides: TGTGCCAGCAGTGCTCGAAGGGATGTGAATTCACCCCTCCACTTT.

This clone occurred many times. The gene calls are TRBV6-2 or TRBV6-3 and TRBJ1-2, with D possibly matching TRBD1 (5 bases). This CDR3 is built from 20 residues. Deletions cut 0 bases from V and 3 bases from J, with 26 bases between. The germline gives CDR1 MNHEY, CDR2 SVGEGT. CDR3 bases: TGTGCCAGCAGTTACTCGATGATTTTATCCCGAAGGGGCGAGGACTATGGCTACACCTTC. Protein sequence: CASSYSMILSRRGEDYGYTF.

This clone was seen at least ten times. This chain uses TRBV7-9 with TRBJ2-5; D is possibly TRBD2 (6 bases). CDR3 size: 15 residues. CDR1 and CDR2 (germline): SEHNR, FQNEAQ (reference sequence). The V and J ends lost 2 bases and 5 bases respectively, with 15 bases between them. The CDR3 protein is CASSLILGGRETQYF. The CDR3 nucleotides read TGTGCCAGCAGCTTAATTCTGGGGGGTAGGGAGACCCAGTACTTC.

Details on this clone: A much larger clone lies one base from this, so it may be a read error. J is TRBJ2-6 and V is TRBV11-1; 8 bases match TRBD1. Germline V gene data show CDR1 as SGHAT and CDR2 as FQDESV (reference sequence). The CDR3 length is 17 residues. This CDR3 is CASSPSDRGSVANVLTF. CDR3 in DNA: TGTGCCAGCAGCCCCTCCGACAGGGGTTCTGTGGCCAACGTCCTGACTTTC. Full variable domain (remainder filled in from reference TRBV11-1 and TRBJ2-6): EAEVAQSPRYKITEKSQAVAFWCDPISGHATLYWYRQILGQGPELLVQFQDESVVDDSQLPKDRFSAERLKGVDSTLKIQPAELGDSAMYLCASSPSDRGSVANVLTFGAGSRLTVL.

The sample holds many counts of this clone. V usage is TRBV6-1 and J usage is TRBJ1-6; a possible D gene is TRBD1 (5 bases). The V end lost 6 bases, the J end lost 5 bases, and 14 bases lay between the germline ends. The CDR3 is made up of 15 amino acids. Germline CDR1 reads MNHNS; CDR2 reads SASEGT. The DNA of the CDR3 is TGTGCCAGCAGACCCGCCGCAGGGAATAATTCACCCCTCCACTTT. It encodes CASRPAAGNNSPLHF.

The CDR3 coding sequence is TGTGCCAGCAGCACGGCCGTCCTAGAGGGACCAACTGGCAATGAGCAGTTCTTC. Translating gives CASSTAVLEGPTGNEQFF. This chain joins TRBV11-2 and TRBJ2-1, with D tentatively TRBD1 or TRBD2 (5 bases each). There are 18 residues in the CDR3. The germline V gene has CDR1 SGHAT and CDR2 FQNNGV. V was cut by 5 bases and J by 6 bases, with 26 bases left in between.

At least ten counts were recorded for this clone. No conserved phenylalanine or tryptophan is present at the end of the CDR3, so a read error is the likely explanation. This rearrangement joins TRBV11-2 to TRBJ1-2; 10 bases are shared with TRBD1. This CDR3 comprises 16 residues. Germline V lookup: CDR1 SGHAT, CDR2 FQNNGV. J lost 5 bases, V lost 3 bases, and 9 bases had no gene match. DNA of the CDR3: TGTGCCAGCAGCTTCTCCGGGACAGGGGCATGGTATGGCTACACCCTC. Its protein product is CASSFSGTGAWYGYTL.

This clone turned up a few times. The chain recombines TRBV19 with TRBJ1-1, with D possibly matching TRBD1 (5 bases). The CDR3 loop spans 14 amino acids. V gave up 5 bases and J gave up 8 bases, with 18 bases separating them. Germline values: CDR1 LNHDA, CDR2 SQIVND (reference sequence). Here the CDR3 reads CASSVKIGALEAFF. For the CDR3, the DNA is TGTGCCAGTAGTGTCAAAATAGGGGCTTTGGAAGCTTTCTTT.

This clone was seen a few times. A much larger clone lies a single base off, so this may be a read error. Other nucleotide sequences from this sample produce the same CDR3. V usage is TRBV7-6 and J usage is TRBJ2-1; D unclear. CDR1 SGHVS and CDR2 FNYEAQ come from the germline V gene. The ends were cut back, 3 bases at V and 14 bases at J, with 14 bases in the middle. This CDR3 is 12 amino acids long. CDR3 bases: TGTGCCAGCAGCTTGGAGTATGGGGAAGAGTTCTTC. Protein sequence: CASSLEYGEEFF. The full variable domain, completed using reference TRBV7-6 and TRBJ2-1, is GAGVSQSPRYKVTKRGQDVALRCDPISGHVSLYWYRQALGQGPEFLTYFNYEAQQDKSGLPNDRFSAERPEGSISTLTIQRTEQRDSAMYRCASSLEYGEEFFGPGTRLTVL.

In the case of this clone: It may be a read error: a sequence one base away is much more abundant. The V call is TRBV5-1, the J call TRBJ2-3; D may correspond to TRBD1 or TRBD2 (5 bases each). V dropped 5 bases and J dropped 8 bases, with 15 bases sitting between them. The CDR3 is 13 amino acids. Germline lookup yields CDR1 SGHRS and CDR2 YFSETQ. CDR3 protein: CASSYGAMGTQYF. The DNA for the CDR3 is TGCGCCAGCAGTTACGGGGCTATGGGTACGCAGTATTTT.

V gene TRBV20-1 combines with J gene TRBJ1-4; no clear D gene. CDR3 length: 18 amino acids. Per the germline V gene, CDR1 is DFQATT and CDR2 is SNEGSKA (reference sequence). V was cut by 6 bases and J by 0 bases, with 23 bases left in between. The CDR3 nucleotides are TGCAGTGCCATCCTACACGCCTATGGTCCTGCAACTAATGAAAAACTGTTTTTT. As protein: CSAILHAYGPATNEKLFF.

This clone was picked up many times. Written as DNA, the CDR3 is TGTGCCAGCAGCTTACTAGCGGGAGAGGTAGATACGCAGTATTTT. Translating it yields CASSLLAGEVDTQYF. The gene calls are TRBV7-6 and TRBJ2-3; 10 nucleotides align to TRBD2. The CDR3 is 15 amino acids. Germline CDR1 reads SGHVS; CDR2 reads FNYEAQ. With 2 bases clipped from V and 5 bases from J, the junction kept 4 bases outside the gene matches.

This clone was recorded at least ten times. CDR3 protein: CASSSGTDTQYF. The CDR3 nucleotides are TGTGCCAGCAGTTCGGGCACAGATACGCAGTATTTT. The genes are TRBV6-2 or TRBV6-3 and TRBJ2-3; D is undetermined. The germline V gene has CDR1 MNHEY and CDR2 SVGEGT. This CDR3 has 12 residues. V lost 4 bases and J 1 base, leaving 3 bases between the germline ends.

This clone was counted many times. CDR3 sequence: CAWSVRATGNTEAFF. In nucleotides, the CDR3 is TGTGCCTGGAGTGTACGGGCCACCGGGAACACTGAAGCTTTCTTT. The chain is built from TRBV30 and TRBJ1-1, with no clear D. V was shortened by 0 bases and J by 1 base, with 12 bases between the two germline ends. This CDR3 is 15 amino acids long. The germline CDR1 and CDR2 sequences are GTSNPN and SVGIG (reference sequence).

This clone was picked up many times. J is TRBJ2-5 and V is TRBV7-2; the match to TRBD1 covers 10 bases. Germline CDR1 is SGHTA and CDR2 is FQGNSA. V shed 4 bases, J shed 5 bases, and the junction held 4 bases outside the gene matches. CDR3 length equals 14 residues. This CDR3 is CASSWTGGGETQYF. CDR3 nucleotides: TGTGCCAGCAGCTGGACAGGGGGTGGTGAGACCCAGTACTTC.

This clone has at least ten counts. V is TRBV12-3 or TRBV12-4 and J is TRBJ1-3; D gene ambiguous. This CDR3 contains 15 residues. Trimming took off 1 base at V and 0 bases at J, with 7 bases between the two ends. The CDR3 coding sequence is TGTGCCAGCAGTTTAGGACGGTTCTCTGGAAACACCATATATTTT. Translation gives CASSLGRFSGNTIYF.

In its sample, this clone was seen a few times. Since a much larger clone is just one base distant, this may be a read error. This same CDR3 is encoded by further DNA sequences in the sample. This sequence joins TRBV28 and TRBJ2-7; TRBD1 aligns across 8 bases. The CDR3 is 14 amino acids. Germline CDR1 MDHEN, CDR2 SYDVKM. CDR3 sequence reads: CAGSTGTGGREQYF. DNA for the CDR3: TGTGCCGGCAGTACTGGTACAGGGGGACGCGAGCAGTACTTC.

This clone was observed a handful of times. CDR3 bases: TGTGCCAGCAGTTACCAGGGAGACCTGCCCCAGCATTTT. Protein sequence: CASSYQGDLPQHF. The V call is TRBV6-6, the J call TRBJ1-5; maybe TRBD1 (5 bases). V was cut by 2 bases and J by 9 bases, with 11 bases left in between. This CDR3 has 13 amino acids. The V gene's germline CDR1 is MNHNY and CDR2 SVGAGI (reference sequence).

This clone was detected many times. The chain joins TRBV5-4 to TRBJ2-7, with a weak D call TRBD2 (5 bases). The CDR3 contains 14 residues. Trimming left V 3 bases short and J 6 bases short, with 16 bases between. The germline V gene encodes CDR1 SGHNT and CDR2 YYREEE (reference sequence). DNA of the CDR3: TGTGCCAGCAGCTCGATACTAGATCCGGTCGAGCAGTACTTC. Encoded protein: CASSSILDPVEQYF. The full variable domain, its missing parts supplied by reference TRBV5-4 and TRBJ2-7, is ETGVTQSPTHLIKTRGQQVTLRCSSQSGHNTVSWYQQALGQGPQFIFQYYREEENGRGNFPPRFSGLQFPNYSSELNVNALELDDSALYLCASSSILDPVEQYFGPGTRLTVT.

This clone was detected ten times or more. V gene TRBV6-6 combines with J gene TRBJ2-7, with TRBD2 matching over 12 bases. The CDR3 runs to 18 residues. Germline CDR1 and CDR2: MNHNY and SVGAGI (reference sequence). With V trimmed by 5 bases and J by 5 bases, 16 bases remained unmatched. The CDR3 loop is CASSNPTTLAGGPHEQYF. CDR3 DNA sequence: TGTGCCAGCAGTAATCCGACGACTCTAGCGGGAGGGCCCCACGAGCAGTACTTC.

This clone showed up many times. The rearrangement links TRBV15 to TRBJ2-7; D remains ambiguous. CDR3 length: 17 amino acids. CDR1 is LNHNV, CDR2 YYDKDF, per germline (reference sequence). The V end lost 2 bases, the J end lost 0 bases, and 17 bases lay between the germline ends. CDR3 loop: CATSRRLMDLSSYEQYF. CDR3 DNA sequence: TGTGCCACCAGCAGACGCTTAATGGACCTCAGCTCCTACGAGCAGTACTTC.